Listed below are T cell receptor beta chains from one sample, sequenced in a study of T-cell reconstitution after alpha-beta-depleted transplantation in children. TCRdb reprocessed the PCR reads via MiXCR and lists one record per CDR3 protein. This sample has about 540,000 distinct CDR3 sequences; about 16% occur once, and the top ten carry more than 2.5%. The material sequenced was PBMCs from the stem cell graft donor, taken from the stem cell graft. These receptors were collected from a human donor who donated a stem cell graft to a child with acute lymphoblastic leukemia. Each CDR3 is given with its conserved first and last residue. The D gene is left open where the match is weak. For some rows the clone size is stated as once, few or many, or as a class when expanded; others skip it.

v_call	d_call	j_call	clone_size	cdr3_aa	cdr3_nt
TRBV29-1	NA	TRBJ1-1	many	CSVGQGNTEAFF	TGCAGCGTTGGCCAGGGGAACACTGAAGCTTTCTTT
TRBV5-1	NA	TRBJ2-5	NA	CASSLTDLFQYF	TGCGCCAGCAGCTTGACTGACTTATTCCAGTACTTC
TRBV27	TRBD2	TRBJ2-7	NA	CASSYGGLADAKQYF	TGTGCCAGCAGTTATGGGGGACTAGCGGATGCGAAGCAGTACTTC
TRBV5-5	NA	TRBJ1-6	NA	CASSEVPGEGGSPLHF	TGTGCCAGCAGCGAAGTACCGGGCGAGGGTGGTTCACCCCTCCACTTT
TRBV6-5	NA	TRBJ1-1	few	CASSYLTGNTEAFF	TGTGCCAGCAGTTACCTCACGGGGAACACTGAAGCTTTCTTT
TRBV9	NA	TRBJ2-1	many	CASSVEGTYNEQFF	TGTGCCAGCAGCGTAGAGGGCACCTACAATGAGCAGTTCTTC
TRBV10-2	TRBD2	TRBJ2-7	NA	CASWAREGLYHEQYF	TGCGCCAGCTGGGCGCGGGAGGGGTTATATCACGAGCAGTACTTC
TRBV5-4	NA	TRBJ2-1	NA	CASSLVEAPTNTQFF	TGTGCCAGCAGCTTAGTGGAGGCACCCACGAATACGCAGTTCTTC
TRBV12-3/TRBV12-4	NA	TRBJ2-3	NA	CASSSTGTYTDTQYF	TGTGCCAGCAGTAGTACCGGGACCTACACAGATACGCAGTATTTT
TRBV7-3	NA	TRBJ2-3	few	CASSSVSTDTQYF	TGTGCCAGCAGCTCAGTCAGCACAGATACGCAGTATTTT
TRBV9	TRBD1	TRBJ2-3	few	CASSRTGDHTDTQYF	TGTGCCAGCAGTAGGACAGGAGACCACACAGATACGCAGTATTTT
TRBV7-2	NA	TRBJ2-1	few	CASSAFRGAEQFF	TGTGCCAGCAGCGCCTTTCGCGGAGCTGAGCAGTTCTTC
TRBV9	NA	TRBJ2-7	few	CASSEGGIGSYEQYF	TGTGCCAGCTCCGAGGGGGGTATCGGTTCCTACGAGCAGTACTTC
TRBV6-5	TRBD1	TRBJ1-2	few	CASSYGQGRGYGYTF	TGTGCCAGCAGTTACGGACAGGGGAGAGGCTATGGCTACACCTTC
TRBV5-1	TRBD2	TRBJ2-5	few	CASSWGTSGRGETQYF	TGCGCCAGCAGCTGGGGGACTAGCGGGAGAGGGGAGACCCAGTACTTC
TRBV19	NA	TRBJ2-3	few	CASSLTGISTDTQYF	TGTGCCAGTAGCCTCACAGGGATAAGCACAGATACGCAGTATTTT
TRBV11-2	NA	TRBJ1-2	few	CASSLAGGYTF	TGTGCCAGCAGCTTAGCCGGGGGCTACACCTTC
TRBV7-8	NA	TRBJ2-6	NA	CASSTRGVSGANVLTF	TGTGCCAGCAGCACAAGAGGGGTCTCTGGGGCCAACGTCCTGACTTTC
TRBV20-1	NA	TRBJ2-1	NA	CSVVDSHYNEQFF	TGCAGTGTAGTGGACTCCCACTACAATGAGCAGTTCTTC
TRBV13	NA	TRBJ2-4	few	CASTLTSQNIQYF	TGTGCCAGCACCTTAACTTCCCAAAACATTCAGTACTTC
TRBV15	TRBD2	TRBJ2-1	few	CATSIWTSGRLEQFF	TGTGCCACCAGCATTTGGACTAGCGGGAGGTTAGAGCAGTTCTTC
TRBV6-5	NA	TRBJ2-6	few	CASSYSEANVLTF	TGTGCCAGCAGTTACTCAGAGGCCAACGTCCTGACTTTC
TRBV20-1	NA	TRBJ2-1	NA	CSAGGEANRVLSYNEQFF	TGCAGTGCCGGAGGAGAAGCTAACAGGGTACTCTCCTACAATGAGCAGTTCTTC
TRBV5-6	TRBD1	TRBJ1-2	NA	CASSFLGTGHNYGYTF	TGTGCCAGCAGCTTCCTTGGGACAGGTCATAACTATGGCTACACCTTC
TRBV7-9	NA	TRBJ1-1	NA	CASSPLWRGAFF	TGTGCCAGCAGCCCCCTTTGGCGCGGGGCTTTCTTT
TRBV14	NA	TRBJ2-3	few	CASSQGYLTDTQYF	TGTGCCAGCAGCCAAGGCTATCTCACAGATACGCAGTATTTT
TRBV3-1	NA	TRBJ2-1	NA	CASSRKSFAYNEQFF	TGTGCCAGCAGCAGGAAGAGCTTCGCCTACAATGAGCAGTTCTTC
TRBV6-1	NA	TRBJ2-7	few	CASSGGQVNTYEQYF	TGTGCCAGCAGCGGGGGGCAGGTCAATACCTACGAGCAGTACTTC
TRBV12-3/TRBV12-4	NA	TRBJ2-1	few	CASTLGPGSYNEQFF	TGTGCCAGCACCCTGGGGCCGGGCTCCTACAATGAGCAGTTCTTC
TRBV2	TRBD2	TRBJ2-1	few	CASSGRAENEQFF	TGTGCCAGTAGCGGGCGCGCCGAGAATGAGCAGTTCTTC
TRBV10-1	NA	TRBJ2-1	NA	CASTGMNNEQFF	TGCGCCAGCACCGGGATGAACAATGAGCAGTTCTTC
TRBV15	NA	TRBJ2-1	NA	CATSRDVRGEQFF	TGTGCCACCAGCAGAGATGTCCGCGGTGAGCAGTTCTTC
TRBV7-9	NA	TRBJ1-1	many	CASGGTWGTEAFF	TGTGCCAGCGGCGGGACCTGGGGCACTGAAGCTTTCTTT
TRBV18	NA	TRBJ2-7	few	CASSPGISNEQYF	TGTGCCAGCTCACCGGGGATTTCGAACGAGCAGTACTTC
TRBV6-1	TRBD2	TRBJ2-1	NA	CASSGTSVESEQFF	TGTGCCAGCAGCGGGACTAGCGTTGAAAGTGAGCAGTTCTTC
TRBV7-9	TRBD2	TRBJ2-1	NA	CASSSYVWTSGRNEQFF	TGTGCCAGCAGCTCCTACGTGTGGACTAGCGGGAGAAATGAGCAGTTCTTC
TRBV29-1	TRBD2	TRBJ2-3	NA	CSVGAGAREGPDTQYF	TGCAGCGTTGGGGCCGGGGCGCGGGAGGGCCCAGATACGCAGTATTTT
TRBV2	NA	TRBJ2-7	NA	CASSDNRRTNEQYF	TGTGCCAGCAGTGATAACAGGAGGACCAACGAGCAGTACTTC
TRBV6-1	TRBD2	TRBJ2-3	NA	CASNEAGAADTQYF	TGTGCCAGCAATGAAGCGGGAGCGGCAGATACGCAGTATTTT
TRBV20-1	NA	TRBJ2-2	NA	CSARDLARNRDTGELFF	TGCAGTGCTAGAGATTTGGCTAGGAATCGGGACACCGGGGAGCTGTTTTTT
TRBV7-8	TRBD2	TRBJ2-1	NA	CASSLFPDGTTNEQFF	TGTGCCAGCAGCTTATTCCCCGATGGGACTACCAATGAGCAGTTCTTC
TRBV5-1	TRBD2	TRBJ2-1	few	CASSFGLAGYAYNEQFF	TGCGCCAGCAGCTTCGGACTAGCGGGCTATGCCTACAATGAGCAGTTCTTC
TRBV27	NA	TRBJ1-3	many	CAIVRGNTIYF	TGTGCCATCGTCAGGGGAAACACCATATATTTT
TRBV20-1	NA	TRBJ2-1	NA	CSALPAGLSYNEQFF	TGCAGTGCTTTACCGGCGGGCCTCTCCTACAATGAGCAGTTCTTC
TRBV5-1	NA	TRBJ2-1	NA	CASSRLELNEQFF	TGCGCCAGCAGTCGACTAGAACTCAATGAGCAGTTCTTC
TRBV5-1	NA	TRBJ2-3	NA	CASSSGTLYTQYF	TGCGCCAGCAGCTCCGGGACCCTCTATACGCAGTATTTT